Shown below are 32 T cell receptor beta chains from a single sample sequenced in a study of T-cell memory formation after mild COVID-19. One entry per CDR3 protein results from TCRdb running MiXCR on the 5' RACE reads. Seen here are under 300,000 distinct CDR3 sequences, under 8.5% observed once, and the top ten hold roughly 23%. The sequenced sample consisted of PBMCs or a T cell subset sorted from them (not recorded which). These receptors originate from a man younger than 35 who had mild COVID-19 (a few samples of this study predate the infection). Cell type and time point are not known.

This clonotype was detected a few times. The chain is built from TRBV18 and TRBJ1-1; D may be TRBD1 (6 bases). This CDR3 contains 15 residues. V lost 1 base and J 4 bases, leaving 13 bases between the germline ends. Germline-derived CDR1 and CDR2 are KGHSH and LQKENI. The CDR3 DNA reads TGTGCCAGCTCACCACTCCTCGGGGGCGGCACTGAAGCTTTCTTT. Encoded protein: CASSPLLGGGTEAFF.

This clonotype was seen a few times. The gene calls are TRBV5-1 and TRBJ2-1, with D perhaps matching TRBD2 (7 bases). The CDR3 contains 18 residues. Germline lookup yields CDR1 SGHRS and CDR2 YFSETQ. Trimming cost V 3 bases and J 8 bases, with 27 bases left between them. The CDR3 sequence is CASSSTFNPRGGLDEQFF. CDR3 coding DNA: TGCGCCAGCAGCTCCACCTTTAACCCGAGGGGGGGCTTGGATGAGCAGTTCTTC.

Many counts were recorded for this clonotype. This chain links TRBV14 with TRBJ2-5; 11 nucleotides agree with TRBD2. Germline loops: CDR1 SGHDN, CDR2 FVKESK. This CDR3 contains 16 residues. Germline trimming cut 4 bases from V and 8 bases from J; bases unmatched to any gene: 12. Written as DNA, the CDR3 is TGTGCCAGCAGCCCACCCCTAGCGGGGGGAAGAAGAACCCAGTACTTC. Amino acid sequence: CASSPPLAGGRRTQYF.

The table lists this clonotype with many counts. This chain joins TRBV7-2 and TRBJ2-5, with D perhaps matching TRBD1 or TRBD2 (5 bases each). The germline gives CDR1 SGHTA, CDR2 FQGNSA. The CDR3 has 14 residues. V was trimmed by 2 bases and J by 5 bases, leaving 12 bases between them. The CDR3, as DNA: TGTGCCAGCAGCTTACTTACCAGGGAGGAGACCCAGTACTTC. Protein sequence: CASSLLTREETQYF.

V gene TRBV29-1 combines with J gene TRBJ2-5; TRBD2 matches 8 bases. Germline values: CDR1 SQVTM, CDR2 ANQGSEA. Losses at the gene ends were 6 bases for V and 7 bases for J; bases not matched to a gene: 7. CDR3 length: 12 residues. CDR3 in amino acids: CSVGFGGVTQYF. The CDR3 DNA sequence: TGCAGCGTGGGCTTCGGGGGGGTGACCCAGTACTTC. The complete variable domain, with remaining parts taken from reference TRBV29-1 and TRBJ2-5, reads SAVISQKPSRDICQRGTSLTIQCQVDSQVTMMFWYRQQPGQSLTLIATANQGSEATYESGFVIDKFPISRPNLTFSTLTVSNMSPEDSSIYLCSVGFGGVTQYFGPGTRLLVL.

This clonotype appeared a few times. The J gene is TRBJ2-3, the V gene TRBV5-1; D might be TRBD2 (6 bases). Germline-derived CDR1 and CDR2 are SGHRS and YFSETQ. The ends were cut back, 0 bases at V and 0 bases at J, with 14 bases in the middle. The CDR3 covers 17 residues. The CDR3 protein is CASSLGDFWTSTDTQYF. CDR3 DNA sequence: TGCGCCAGCAGCTTGGGGGACTTCTGGACTAGCACAGATACGCAGTATTTT.

In its sample, this clonotype was seen a few times. The rearrangement links TRBV4-2 to TRBJ2-3; tentatively, D is TRBD1 (6 bases). The CDR3 is 15 amino acids. The ends were cut back, 3 bases at V and 5 bases at J, with 15 bases in the middle. CDR1 is LGHNA, CDR2 YNFKEQ, per germline. The CDR3 DNA sequence: TGTGCCAGCAGCCAGGCAGGGGTAAGGGGAGATACGCAGTATTTT. This gives the protein CASSQAGVRGDTQYF.

The J gene is TRBJ1-3, the V gene TRBV11-2; D is uncertain. The ends were cut back, 6 bases at V and 1 base at J, with 13 bases in the middle. CDR3 size: 15 residues. In germline, CDR1 is SGHAT, CDR2 FQNNGV. CDR3 sequence (DNA): TGTGCCAGCAGTGAGGCGGGAGAGTCTGGAAACACCATATATTTT. It translates to CASSEAGESGNTIYF.

This clonotype was counted a few times. The chain joins TRBV25-1 to TRBJ2-2, with D possibly matching TRBD1 (6 bases). This CDR3 spans 15 amino acids. V was cut by 4 bases and J by 2 bases, with 11 bases left in between. CDR1 is MGHDK, CDR2 SYGVNS, per germline. The CDR3, as DNA: TGTGCCAGCAGTGGAAACAGGGACAACACCGGGGAGCTGTTTTTT. This translates into CASSGNRDNTGELFF.

Only a few counts were recorded for this clonotype. The rearrangement joins TRBV18 to TRBJ1-5; TRBD1 matches at 7 bases. Germline CDR1 and CDR2: KGHSH and LQKENI. CDR3 size: 14 residues. Trimming took 3 bases from V and 6 from J; bases not matched to a gene: 5. CDR3 region: CASSPRQGGQPQHF. Here the CDR3 DNA reads TGTGCCAGCTCACCCCGACAGGGTGGTCAGCCCCAGCATTTT.

The table lists this clonotype with many counts. The chain uses TRBV3-1 and TRBJ2-7; tentatively, D is TRBD2 (6 bases). The CDR3 runs 16 residues. CDR1 is LGHDT, CDR2 YNNKEL, per germline (reference sequence). Trimming removed 1 base from V and 2 bases from J, with 15 bases in between. The CDR3 DNA reads as TGTGCCAGCAGCCAAGCCCATGCTGGAGGGGCCTACGAGCAGTACTTC. The encoded protein is CASSQAHAGGAYEQYF.

This clonotype was recorded many times. V usage is TRBV7-2 and J usage is TRBJ2-1, with D perhaps matching TRBD2 (6 bases). Germline lookup yields CDR1 SGHTA and CDR2 FQGNSA. V was pared by 3 bases and J by 2 bases, with 11 bases between. The CDR3 is made up of 15 amino acids. The CDR3 reads CASSLDSGTYNEQFF. The CDR3 region has the DNA TGTGCCAGCAGCTTGGATAGCGGCACCTACAATGAGCAGTTCTTC.

This clonotype was seen a handful of times. Here the CDR3 DNA reads TGTGCCAGCAGCTTGGGGGACACACGAGCGACTGCTTTCTTT. Its protein is CASSLGDTRATAFF. The genes are TRBV5-6 and TRBJ1-1; possibly TRBD1 for D (6 bases). Germline V gene data show CDR1 as SGHDT and CDR2 as YYEEEE. The V gene lost 0 bases and the J gene lost 11 bases, with 17 bases spanning the gap. There are 14 residues in the CDR3.

On this clonotype itself: A read error may account for a junction end that differs from germline. The V and J genes are TRBV11-2 and TRBJ2-1, with TRBD2 identical over 10 bases. Germline lookup yields CDR1 SGHAT and CDR2 FQNNGV. The CDR3 has 18 residues. CDR3 amino acids: CASSLDGLAGARYNEQFF. DNA of the CDR3: TGTGCCAGCAGCCTAGATGGTCTAGCGGGGGCAAGGTACAATGAGCAGTTCTTC.

This clonotype was observed a few times. The chain uses TRBV4-1 and TRBJ1-2; a weak D match, TRBD1 (5 bases). Looked up from germline, CDR1 is MGHRA and CDR2 is YSYEKL. V lost 4 bases to trimming and J lost 8 bases, with 14 bases between them. This CDR3 contains 13 residues. This CDR3 is CASSRGGEEGYTF. The CDR3 coding sequence is TGCGCCAGCAGCCGCGGGGGGGAGGAGGGCTACACCTTC.

The chain combines TRBV29-1 with TRBJ1-5; D uncertain. The V gene's germline CDR1 is SQVTM and CDR2 ANQGSEA. CDR3 length: 13 amino acids. Trimming stripped 6 bases from V and 2 bases from J, with 11 bases between. This CDR3 reads CSVQGYGNQPQHF. The CDR3 DNA reads TGCAGCGTGCAAGGATATGGCAATCAGCCCCAGCATTTT. The full variable domain, completed using reference TRBV29-1 and TRBJ1-5, is SAVISQKPSRDICQRGTSLTIQCQVDSQVTMMFWYRQQPGQSLTLIATANQGSEATYESGFVIDKFPISRPNLTFSTLTVSNMSPEDSSIYLCSVQGYGNQPQHFGDGTRLSIL.

This sequence joins TRBV4-3 and TRBJ1-4; TRBD1 aligns across 7 bases. The trim removed 0 bases at V and 7 bases at J, leaving 14 bases unmatched. The V gene's germline CDR1 is LGHNA and CDR2 YSLEER. This CDR3 is built from 18 residues. CDR3 sequence reads: CASSQDLPDRELVEKLFF. The CDR3 nucleotides read TGCGCCAGCAGCCAAGATCTCCCCGACAGGGAGTTAGTTGAAAAACTGTTTTTT.

Many counts were recorded for this clonotype. The chain joins TRBV7-9 to TRBJ2-7, with 11 positions matching TRBD1. J was trimmed by 6 bases and V by 4 bases; bases with no gene match: 5. The length of the CDR3 is 14 residues. Germline V CDR1 and CDR2: SEHNR, FQNEAQ (reference sequence). CDR3 nucleotides: TGTGCCAGCAGCTCCAGGGACAGGGGGGCCGAGCAGTACTTC. This encodes CASSSRDRGAEQYF.

This clonotype came up a few times. The chain has TRBV27 and TRBJ1-6; 9 bases fit TRBD1. CDR3 size: 15 residues. V trimming: 6 bases; J trimming: 8 bases; junction bases outside the gene matches: 8. CDR1 is MNHEY, CDR2 SMNVEV, per germline (reference sequence). CDR3 coding DNA: TGTGCCAGCAGCCTAACAGGGGGCTGGTATTCACCCCTCCACTTT. Translation gives CASSLTGGWYSPLHF.

This clonotype appeared a few times. This chain links TRBV6-6 with TRBJ2-1; D is unclear. Germline CDR1 is MNHNY and CDR2 is SVGAGI (reference sequence). The CDR3 loop spans 15 amino acids. V dropped 8 bases and J dropped 0 bases, with 14 bases sitting between them. The CDR3 loop reads CASSPRPSSYNEQFF. For the CDR3, the DNA is TGTGCCAGCTCCCCCCGTCCTAGCTCCTACAATGAGCAGTTCTTC.

This clonotype was seen more than once but under ten times. The gene calls are TRBV7-9 and TRBJ2-6; D is unclear. Looked up from germline, CDR1 is SEHNR and CDR2 is FQNEAQ (reference sequence). The germline V and J ends were trimmed by 5 bases and 3 bases, with 8 bases remaining between them. The CDR3 runs 14 residues. CDR3 loop: CASSPRVGANVLTF. CDR3 nucleotides: TGTGCCAGCAGCCCACGGGTTGGGGCCAACGTCCTGACTTTC. Variable domain in full (rest from reference TRBV7-9 and TRBJ2-6): DTGVSQNPRHKITKRGQNVTFRCDPISEHNRLYWYRQTLGQGPEFLTYFQNEAQLEKSRLLSDRFSAERPKGSFSTLEIQRTEQGDSAMYLCASSPRVGANVLTFGAGSRLTVL.

This clonotype was detected only a few times. The chain uses TRBV6-6 and TRBJ2-7; the D gene is possibly TRBD1 (5 bases). The V end lost 5 bases, the J end lost 1 base, and 12 bases lay between the germline ends. The CDR3 extends over 14 amino acids. CDR1 MNHNY and CDR2 SVGAGI come from the germline V gene (reference sequence). Written as DNA, the CDR3 is TGTGCCAGCAGTCCCTCGACAGTTTCCTACGAGCAGTACGTC. Its protein is CASSPSTVSYEQYV.

J is TRBJ1-2 and V is TRBV7-9; D may be TRBD1 (5 bases). This CDR3 has 13 residues. In germline, CDR1 is SEHNR, CDR2 FQNEAQ (reference sequence). V gave up 5 bases and J gave up 8 bases, with 15 bases separating them. CDR3 residues: CASSEGTYGGYTF. CDR3 nucleotides: TGTGCCAGCAGCGAGGGGACCTACGGAGGCTACACCTTC.

This clonotype was seen at least ten times. The J gene is TRBJ2-3, the V gene TRBV5-1; no clear D gene. The germline gives CDR1 SGHRS, CDR2 YFSETQ. CDR3 length: 14 amino acids. The V end was cut by 4 bases, the J end by 2 bases, with 11 bases between. The CDR3 here is CASSPGTSTDTQYF. CDR3 sequence (DNA): TGCGCCAGCAGCCCGGGTACCTCCACAGATACGCAGTATTTT.

There are a few counts of this clonotype. The chain recombines TRBV6-2 or TRBV6-3 with TRBJ2-3, with 8 bases fitting TRBD2. CDR1 MNHEY and CDR2 SVGEGT come from the germline V gene. J gave up 2 bases and V 5 bases, and 12 bases lay outside the gene matches. CDR3 length: 17 amino acids. DNA for the CDR3: TGTGCCAGCAGTCCAAACTGGCGGGGGGCCCACACAGATACGCAGTATTTT. Its translation is CASSPNWRGAHTDTQYF.

This clonotype appeared a few times. The J gene is TRBJ1-1, the V gene TRBV29-1; D not resolved. Trimming removed 2 bases at V and 5 bases at J, with 6 bases between. The CDR3 consists of 11 residues. Germline loops: CDR1 SQVTM, CDR2 ANQGSEA. This CDR3 reads CSVEWETEAFF. For the CDR3, the DNA is TGCAGCGTTGAATGGGAAACTGAAGCTTTCTTT.

V is TRBV5-4 and J is TRBJ1-2; 9 bases are a match to TRBD1. This CDR3 comprises 15 residues. Trimming at V came to 4 bases and at J to 2 bases, leaving 6 bases not matched to a gene. The germline V gene has CDR1 SGHNT and CDR2 YYREEE (reference sequence). CDR3 coding DNA: TGTGCCAGCAGCGGGACAGGGAACACGAACTATGGCTACACCTTC. The encoded protein is CASSGTGNTNYGYTF.

The chain combines TRBV7-2 with TRBJ1-2; perhaps TRBD1 as D (5 bases). In germline, CDR1 is SGHTA, CDR2 FQGNSA. V was trimmed by 3 bases and J by 2 bases, leaving 7 bases between them. The CDR3 is made up of 13 amino acids. The CDR3 region is CASSFAGNYGYTF. The CDR3 nucleotides read TGTGCCAGCAGCTTCGCAGGGAACTATGGCTACACCTTC.

The rearrangement joins TRBV4-1 to TRBJ2-5; D is perhaps TRBD1 (6 bases). This CDR3 has 13 residues. Germline V gives CDR1 MGHRA, CDR2 YSYEKL. Trimming shortened V by 4 bases and J by 5 bases, and 11 bases separated the two germline ends. The CDR3 DNA reads TGCGCCAGCAGCCGCAGGACAGCTGAGACCCAGTACTTC. Protein sequence: CASSRRTAETQYF.

Only a few counts were recorded for this clonotype. J is TRBJ1-1 and V is TRBV6-5; D possibly corresponds to TRBD1 (6 bases). Germline V gene sequence: CDR1 MNHEY, CDR2 SVGAGI. V was cut by 0 bases and J by 0 bases, with 8 bases left in between. The CDR3 consists of 15 residues. The CDR3 loop is CASSYSGGMNTEAFF. The CDR3 bases are TGTGCCAGCAGTTACTCGGGGGGCATGAACACTGAAGCTTTCTTT.

This clonotype came up a few times. The chain links TRBV27 to TRBJ2-7; 7 positions agree with TRBD2. CDR3 length: 14 amino acids. With V trimmed by 3 bases and J by 2 bases, 4 bases remained unmatched. CDR1 and CDR2 (germline): MNHEY, SMNVEV (reference sequence). CDR3 sequence reads: CASSFSRGTYEQYF. Here the CDR3 DNA reads TGTGCCAGCAGTTTTTCGCGGGGGACCTACGAGCAGTACTTC.

This clonotype occurred a few times. CDR3 DNA: TGTGCCAGCAGCTTATCGCCAGGGAACTCCTACGAGCAGTACGTC. The encoded protein is CASSLSPGNSYEQYV. The rearrangement joins TRBV7-2 to TRBJ2-7; D perhaps matches TRBD1 (5 bases). The germline V gene encodes CDR1 SGHTA and CDR2 FQGNSA. Trimming removed 2 bases from V and 0 bases from J, with 11 bases in between. This CDR3 comprises 15 residues.